This T cell receptor beta chain stems from a study of blood T cell repertoires in COVID-19. On the study more broadly: Donors in the United States, Italy and Spain gave samples during acute or convalescent COVID-19.

Germline V gene lookup returns CDR1 SGDLS and CDR2 YYNGEE. Trimming pared 0 bases from V and 4 bases from J, leaving 15 bases between. This CDR3 region has 16 residues. Sequencing used immunoSEQ multiplex PCR; TCRdb keeps in-frame clones, though not all of them. The sample includes about 210,000 clones, roughly four fifths of them seen just once. V gene TRBV9 combines with J gene TRBJ2-3; a weak D match, TRBD2 (6 bases). The sequencing sample was made of peripheral blood. The receptor's source is a woman aged 40 to 50 with acute or convalescent COVID-19. CDR3 sequence: CASSVGLGSSSDTQYF. The CDR3 nucleotides read TGTGCCAGCAGCGTAGGCCTCGGGAGTAGCTCAGATACGCAGTATTTT. Drawing the rest from reference TRBV9 and TRBJ2-3, the complete variable domain is DSGVTQTPKHLITATGQRVTLRCSPRSGDLSVYWYQQSLDQGLQFLIQYYNGEERAKGNILERFSAQQFPDLHSELNLSSLELGDSALYFCASSVGLGSSSDTQYFGPGTRLTVL.